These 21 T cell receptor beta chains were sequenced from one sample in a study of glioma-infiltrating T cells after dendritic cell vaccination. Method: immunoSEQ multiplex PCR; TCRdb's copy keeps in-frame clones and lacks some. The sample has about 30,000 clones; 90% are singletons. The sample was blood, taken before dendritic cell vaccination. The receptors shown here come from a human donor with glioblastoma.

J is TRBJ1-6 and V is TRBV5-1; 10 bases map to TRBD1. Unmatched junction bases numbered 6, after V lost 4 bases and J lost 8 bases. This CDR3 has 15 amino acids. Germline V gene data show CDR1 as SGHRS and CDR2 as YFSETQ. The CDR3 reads CASSPGQGRHSPLHF. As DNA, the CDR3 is TGCGCCAGCAGCCCGGGACAGGGGCGTCATTCACCCCTCCACTTT.

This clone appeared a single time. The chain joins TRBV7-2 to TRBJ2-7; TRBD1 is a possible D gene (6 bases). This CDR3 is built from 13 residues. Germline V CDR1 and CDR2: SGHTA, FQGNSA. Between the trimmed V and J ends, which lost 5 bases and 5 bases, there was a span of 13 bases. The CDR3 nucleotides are TGTGCCAGCAGCGGGGACATTCACCACGAGCAGTACTTC. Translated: CASSGDIHHEQYF.

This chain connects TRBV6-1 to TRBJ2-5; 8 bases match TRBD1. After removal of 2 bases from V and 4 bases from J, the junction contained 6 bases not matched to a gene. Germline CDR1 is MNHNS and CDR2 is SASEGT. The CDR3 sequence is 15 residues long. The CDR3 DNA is TGTGCCAGCAGTGAATTCTGGACAGGGATAGAGACCCAGTACTTC. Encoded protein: CASSEFWTGIETQYF.

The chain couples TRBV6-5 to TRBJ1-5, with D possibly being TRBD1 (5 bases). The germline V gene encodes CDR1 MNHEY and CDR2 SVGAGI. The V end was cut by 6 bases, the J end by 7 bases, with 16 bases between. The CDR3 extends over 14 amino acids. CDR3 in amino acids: CASRQVAGRQPQHF. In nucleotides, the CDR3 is TGTGCCAGCAGGCAAGTCGCAGGGCGGCAGCCCCAGCATTTT.

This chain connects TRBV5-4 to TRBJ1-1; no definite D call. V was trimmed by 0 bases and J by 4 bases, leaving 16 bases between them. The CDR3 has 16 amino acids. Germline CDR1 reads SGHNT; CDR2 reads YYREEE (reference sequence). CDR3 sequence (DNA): TGTGCCAGCAGCTTGGCTCGGGGTACAACGTCCACTGAAGCTTTCTTT. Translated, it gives CASSLARGTTSTEAFF. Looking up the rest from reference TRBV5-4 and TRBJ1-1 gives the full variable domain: ETGVTQSPTHLIKTRGQQVTLRCSSQSGHNTVSWYQQALGQGPQFIFQYYREEENGRGNFPPRFSGLQFPNYSSELNVNALELDDSALYLCASSLARGTTSTEAFFGQGTRLTVV.

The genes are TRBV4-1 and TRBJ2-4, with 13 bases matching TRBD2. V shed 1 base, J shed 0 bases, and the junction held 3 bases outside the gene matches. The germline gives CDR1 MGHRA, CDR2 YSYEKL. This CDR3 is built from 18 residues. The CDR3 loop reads CASSQGLAGGQAKNIQYF. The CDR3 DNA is TGCGCCAGCAGCCAAGGACTAGCGGGGGGACAAGCCAAAAACATTCAGTACTTC.

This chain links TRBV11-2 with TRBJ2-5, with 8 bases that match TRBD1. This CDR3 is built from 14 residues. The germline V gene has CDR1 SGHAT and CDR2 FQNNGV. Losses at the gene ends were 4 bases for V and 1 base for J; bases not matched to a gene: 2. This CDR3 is CASSSTGGQETQYF. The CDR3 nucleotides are TGTGCCAGCAGCTCAACAGGGGGCCAAGAGACCCAGTACTTC.

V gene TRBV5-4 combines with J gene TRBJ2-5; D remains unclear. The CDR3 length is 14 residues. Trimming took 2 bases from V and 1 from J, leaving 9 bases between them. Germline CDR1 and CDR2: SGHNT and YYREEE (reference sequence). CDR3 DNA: TGTGCCAGCAGCTTTTCTAGGTCCCAAGAGACCCAGTACTTC. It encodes CASSFSRSQETQYF.

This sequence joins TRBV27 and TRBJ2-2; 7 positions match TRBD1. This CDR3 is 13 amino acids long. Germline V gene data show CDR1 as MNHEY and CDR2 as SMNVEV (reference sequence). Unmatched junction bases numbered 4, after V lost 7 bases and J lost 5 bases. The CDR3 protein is CASMSGGTGELFF. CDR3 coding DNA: TGTGCCAGCATGTCAGGGGGAACCGGGGAGCTGTTTTTT.

The CDR3 sequence: CASSQSGTGAYEQYF. CDR3 nucleotides: TGCGCCAGCAGCCAATCCGGGACGGGAGCCTACGAGCAGTACTTC. V usage is TRBV4-3 and J usage is TRBJ2-7; maybe TRBD2 (6 bases). The CDR3 sequence is 15 residues long. Trimming removed 2 bases from V and 2 bases from J, with 13 bases in between. Germline lookup yields CDR1 LGHNA and CDR2 YSLEER.

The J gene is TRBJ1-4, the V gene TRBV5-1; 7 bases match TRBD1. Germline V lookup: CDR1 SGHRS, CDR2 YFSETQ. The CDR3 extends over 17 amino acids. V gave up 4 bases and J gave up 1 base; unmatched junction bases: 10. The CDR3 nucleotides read TGCGCCAGCAGCGGACCCGGGACAGAGAAAACTAATGAAAAACTGTTTTTT. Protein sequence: CASSGPGTEKTNEKLFF.

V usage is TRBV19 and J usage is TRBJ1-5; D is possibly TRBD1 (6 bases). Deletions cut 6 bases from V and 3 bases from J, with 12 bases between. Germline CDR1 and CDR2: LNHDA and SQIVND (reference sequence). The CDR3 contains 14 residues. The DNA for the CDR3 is TGTGCCAGTAGCCCACAGGGTCCCAATCAGCCCCAGCATTTT. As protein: CASSPQGPNQPQHF.

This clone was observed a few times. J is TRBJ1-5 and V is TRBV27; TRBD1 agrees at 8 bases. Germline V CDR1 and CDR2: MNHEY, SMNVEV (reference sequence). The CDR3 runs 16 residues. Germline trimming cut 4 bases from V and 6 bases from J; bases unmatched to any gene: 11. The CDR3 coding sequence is TGTGCCAGCAGTTCCAGGACAGGGCCGGTGGGTCAGCCCCAGCATTTT. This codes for CASSSRTGPVGQPQHF.

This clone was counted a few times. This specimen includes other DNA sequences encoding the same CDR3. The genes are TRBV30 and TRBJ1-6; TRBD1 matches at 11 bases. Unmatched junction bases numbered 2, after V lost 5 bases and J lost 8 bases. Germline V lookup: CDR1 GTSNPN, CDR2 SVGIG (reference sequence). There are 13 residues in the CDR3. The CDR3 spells CAWEGQGDSPLHF. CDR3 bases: TGTGCCTGGGAGGGACAGGGGGATTCACCCCTCCACTTT.

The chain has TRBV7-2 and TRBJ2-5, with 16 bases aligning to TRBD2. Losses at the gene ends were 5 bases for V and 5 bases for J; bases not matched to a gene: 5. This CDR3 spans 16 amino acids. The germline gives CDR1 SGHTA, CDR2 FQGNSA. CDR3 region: CASSKGLAGGRETQYF. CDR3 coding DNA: TGTGCCAGCAGCAAGGGACTAGCGGGGGGGCGTGAGACCCAGTACTTC.

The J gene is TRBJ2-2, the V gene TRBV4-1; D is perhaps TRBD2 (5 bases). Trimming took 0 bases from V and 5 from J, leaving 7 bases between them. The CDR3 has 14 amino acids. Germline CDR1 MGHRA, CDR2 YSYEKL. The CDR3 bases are TGCGCCAGCAGCCAAGATACGGGGACCGGGGAGCTGTTTTTT. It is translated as CASSQDTGTGELFF.

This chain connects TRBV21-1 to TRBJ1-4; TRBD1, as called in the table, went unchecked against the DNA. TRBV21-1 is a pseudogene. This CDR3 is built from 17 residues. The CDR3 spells CASSKDAEGHVGEKLFF. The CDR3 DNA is TGTGCCAGCAGCAAAGATGCAGAGGGACATGTAGGAGAAAAACTGTTTTTT.

CDR3: CASSPIGGAQGAYEQYF. CDR3 in DNA: TGTGCCAGCAGTCCCATCGGAGGGGCGCAGGGGGCCTACGAGCAGTACTTC. V and J are TRBV27 and TRBJ2-7, with D maybe TRBD1 (7 bases). Germline CDR1 and CDR2: MNHEY and SMNVEV (reference sequence). Trimming stripped 5 bases from V and 2 bases from J, with 22 bases between. The CDR3 consists of 17 residues.

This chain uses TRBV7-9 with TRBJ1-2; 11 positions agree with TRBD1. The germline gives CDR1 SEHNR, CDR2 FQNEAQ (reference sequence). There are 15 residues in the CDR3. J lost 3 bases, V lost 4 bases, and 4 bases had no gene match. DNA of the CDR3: TGTGCCAGCAGCTATGGACAGGGGGCGGACTATGGCTACACCTTC. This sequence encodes CASSYGQGADYGYTF.

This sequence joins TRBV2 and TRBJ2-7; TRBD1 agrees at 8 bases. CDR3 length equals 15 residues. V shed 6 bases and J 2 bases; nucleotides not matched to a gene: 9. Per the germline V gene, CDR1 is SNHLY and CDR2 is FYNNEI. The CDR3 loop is CASRSTGTGTYEQYF. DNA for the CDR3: TGTGCCAGCAGAAGTACCGGGACAGGCACCTACGAGCAGTACTTC.

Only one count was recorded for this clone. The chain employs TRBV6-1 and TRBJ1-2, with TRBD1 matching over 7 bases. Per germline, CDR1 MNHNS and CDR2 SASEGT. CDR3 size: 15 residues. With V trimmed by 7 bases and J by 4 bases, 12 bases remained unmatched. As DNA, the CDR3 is TGTGCCAGCAAAAAGGGAACGGGGGACAGCTATGGCTACACCTTC. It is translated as CASKKGTGDSYGYTF.